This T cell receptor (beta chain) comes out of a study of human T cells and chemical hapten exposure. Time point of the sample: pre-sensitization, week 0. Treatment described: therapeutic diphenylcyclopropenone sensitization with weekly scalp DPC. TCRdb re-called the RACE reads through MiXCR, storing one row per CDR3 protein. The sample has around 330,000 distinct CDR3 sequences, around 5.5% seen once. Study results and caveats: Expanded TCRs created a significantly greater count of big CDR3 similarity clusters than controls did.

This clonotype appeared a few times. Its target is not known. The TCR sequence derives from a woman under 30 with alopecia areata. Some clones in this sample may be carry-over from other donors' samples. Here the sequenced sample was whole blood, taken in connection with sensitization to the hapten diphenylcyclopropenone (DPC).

The CDR3 DNA reads TGTGCTAGTGGCTCCTGGGGGGTCTATTCCACTGAAGCTTTCTTT. Amino acid sequence: CASGSWGVYSTEAFF. The genes are TRBV12-5 and TRBJ1-1, with a tentative D call TRBD1 (5 bases). The CDR3 has 15 residues. Germline lookup yields CDR1 LGHNT and CDR2 FRNRAP. V lost 6 bases to trimming and J lost 4 bases, with 18 bases between them.